Each of the 27 T cell receptor beta chains below was sequenced from the same sample in a study of blood T cell repertoires in COVID-19. Assay: immunoSEQ multiplex PCR; the TCRdb copy retains only in-frame clones and omits some. The sample includes 85,000 to 130,000 clones, about 89% of them seen just once. The sample was peripheral blood. The source is a human donor in a cohort sampled during active COVID-19.

This clone was seen a single time. The chain recombines TRBV7-2 with TRBJ1-3; 7 positions agree with TRBD1. Germline loops: CDR1 SGHTA, CDR2 FQGNSA. The CDR3 sequence is 15 residues long. The trim removed 2 bases at V and 4 bases at J, leaving 5 bases unmatched. DNA of the CDR3: TGTGCCAGCAGCTTACGTTCGACAGGGGGAAACACCATATATTTT. Its translation is CASSLRSTGGNTIYF.

V is TRBV28 and J is TRBJ1-1; TRBD1 might be the D (6 bases). The CDR3 contains 13 residues. Trimming pared 4 bases from V and 5 bases from J, leaving 11 bases between. The germline V gene encodes CDR1 MDHEN and CDR2 SYDVKM. The CDR3 sequence: CASSSRRGTEAFF. CDR3 nucleotide sequence: TGTGCCAGCAGTTCGCGCAGGGGAACTGAAGCTTTCTTT.

CDR3 region: CAISGGQVYGYTF. The CDR3 DNA sequence: TGTGCCATCAGTGGGGGGCAGGTCTATGGCTACACCTTC. V and J are TRBV10-3 and TRBJ1-2; D is possibly TRBD1 (6 bases). Trimming left V 4 bases short and J 4 bases short, with 10 bases between. Germline V gene lookup returns CDR1 ENHRY and CDR2 SYGVKD. The CDR3 is 13 residues long.

The rearrangement links TRBV27 to TRBJ2-3, with 11 positions matching TRBD2. Germline assignment: CDR1 MNHEY and CDR2 SMNVEV (reference sequence). The CDR3 is 16 residues long. The trim removed 5 bases at V and 7 bases at J, leaving 11 bases unmatched. The CDR3 DNA sequence: TGTGCCAGCAGTCGGCTTAGCGGGGGGGCACCGCATACGCAGTATTTT. Its protein product is CASSRLSGGAPHTQYF.

The chain uses TRBV7-2 and TRBJ2-3; 16 nucleotides align to TRBD2. The trim removed 5 bases at V and 5 bases at J, leaving 7 bases unmatched. This CDR3 contains 17 residues. Looked up from germline, CDR1 is SGHTA and CDR2 is FQGNSA. The CDR3 protein is CASSAGTSGGAIDTQYF. CDR3 in DNA: TGTGCCAGCAGCGCCGGGACTAGCGGGGGGGCTATAGATACGCAGTATTTT.

The chain recombines TRBV5-1 with TRBJ1-5; D is perhaps TRBD1 (5 bases). The V end lost 4 bases, the J end lost 0 bases, and 11 bases lay between the germline ends. Germline lookup yields CDR1 SGHRS and CDR2 YFSETQ. The CDR3 has 15 amino acids. The CDR3 coding sequence is TGCGCCAGCAGCCAGCTAGGGGATAGCAATCAGCCCCAGCATTTT. It is translated as CASSQLGDSNQPQHF. Full variable domain (outside the CDR3, taken from reference TRBV5-1 and TRBJ1-5): KAGVTQTPRYLIKTRGQQVTLSCSPISGHRSVSWYQQTPGQGLQFLFEYFSETQRNKGNFPGRFSGRQFSNSRSEMNVSTLELGDSALYLCASSQLGDSNQPQHFGDGTRLSIL.

In its sample, this clone was seen once. The J gene is TRBJ2-1, the V gene TRBV27; perhaps TRBD2 as D (6 bases). Germline loops: CDR1 MNHEY, CDR2 SMNVEV (reference sequence). The CDR3 is 15 amino acids. The V gene lost 5 bases and the J gene lost 7 bases, with 18 bases spanning the gap. This chain's CDR3 is CASSRGGWDENEQFF. The CDR3 DNA follows: TGTGCCAGCAGTCGAGGAGGGTGGGACGAAAATGAGCAGTTCTTC.

CDR3 amino acids: CASSGTSGTEQFF. The CDR3 region has the DNA TGCGCCAGCAGTGGGACTAGCGGTACCGAGCAGTTCTTC. V and J are TRBV10-2 and TRBJ2-1; 10 bases match TRBD2. Germline trimming cut 4 bases from V and 10 bases from J; bases unmatched to any gene: 4. This CDR3 has 13 residues. Germline V gene data show CDR1 as WSHSY and CDR2 as SAAADI.

The rearrangement uses TRBV11-2 and TRBJ2-3; TRBD2 matches 11 bases. The CDR3 extends over 18 amino acids. V dropped 3 bases and J dropped 3; count of bases not matched to a gene: 11. Germline V gives CDR1 SGHAT, CDR2 FQNNGV. The CDR3 nucleotides read TGTGCCAGCAGCTTTCTCACCTTAGCGGGGGGGCCAACAGATACGCAGTATTTT. This gives the protein CASSFLTLAGGPTDTQYF.

V usage is TRBV19 and J usage is TRBJ2-3, with D possibly being TRBD1 (6 bases). The V end lost 4 bases, the J end lost 9 bases, and 23 bases lay between the germline ends. The CDR3 runs to 16 residues. Germline V gives CDR1 LNHDA, CDR2 SQIVND (reference sequence). The CDR3 DNA is TGTGCCAGTAGTACGGCACAGGGAGCAAAGTCCTGGACGCAGTATTTT. The encoded protein is CASSTAQGAKSWTQYF.

The CDR3 DNA sequence: TGTGCCAGCAGTTTATCGTCCGGTCCCAATTCACCCCTCCACTTT. This sequence encodes CASSLSSGPNSPLHF. The gene calls are TRBV28 and TRBJ1-6; D not certain. Germline values: CDR1 MDHEN, CDR2 SYDVKM. Trimming shortened V by 1 base and J by 7 bases, and 11 bases separated the two germline ends. The CDR3 sequence is 15 residues long.

The gene calls are TRBV9 and TRBJ2-1, with TRBD2 identical over 9 bases. The germline gives CDR1 SGDLS, CDR2 YYNGEE. The CDR3 extends over 15 amino acids. Trimming removed 4 bases from V and 6 bases from J; junction bases left unmatched: 8. CDR3 residues: CASSPIAGEVNEQFF. DNA for the CDR3: TGTGCCAGCAGCCCGATAGCGGGAGAGGTCAATGAGCAGTTCTTC.

The chain recombines TRBV7-6 with TRBJ2-1; TRBD2 might be the D (6 bases). CDR1 is SGHVS, CDR2 FNYEAQ, per germline. The CDR3 is 17 amino acids. V lost 5 bases and J lost 9, with 26 bases in between. The CDR3 DNA sequence: TGTGCCAGCAGCCCCCGCAAAGTGGGGACTCATCACGGTGAGCAGTTCTTC. Residues: CASSPRKVGTHHGEQFF.

This chain joins TRBV7-8 and TRBJ1-5, with unresolved D. Germline V lookup: CDR1 SGHVS, CDR2 FQNEAQ. V was pared by 5 bases and J by 1 base, with 12 bases between. The CDR3 totals 15 residues. CDR3 residues: CASSRVEQSNQPQHF. CDR3 nucleotides: TGTGCCAGCAGCCGGGTGGAACAGAGCAATCAGCCCCAGCATTTT.

J is TRBJ2-7 and V is TRBV19; D remains ambiguous. The CDR3 runs 14 residues. Trimming took 5 bases from V and 4 from J, leaving 15 bases between them. CDR1 is LNHDA, CDR2 SQIVND, per germline (reference sequence). Here the CDR3 reads CASSLKRDPYEQYF. The CDR3 region has the DNA TGTGCCAGTAGTCTTAAACGAGATCCGTACGAGCAGTACTTC.

The chain combines TRBV5-4 with TRBJ2-5; tentative D call: TRBD1 (6 bases). V lost 4 bases to trimming and J lost 1 base, with 14 bases between them. Germline assignment: CDR1 SGHNT and CDR2 YYREEE (reference sequence). The CDR3 is made up of 15 amino acids. The CDR3 sequence: CASSNYRELQETQYF. For the CDR3, the DNA is TGTGCCAGCAGCAACTACAGGGAGCTCCAAGAGACCCAGTACTTC.

This clone was counted a few times. The chain recombines TRBV5-6 with TRBJ2-7, with unresolved D. The CDR3 covers 15 residues. Trimming pared 1 base from V and 6 bases from J, leaving 17 bases between. From germline, CDR1 is SGHDT and CDR2 YYEEEE. The CDR3, as DNA: TGTGCCAGCAGCTTGTATCAGGAAAAGGCATCCGAGCAGTACTTC. It translates to CASSLYQEKASEQYF.

The rearrangement uses TRBV2 and TRBJ1-5, with 7 bases fitting TRBD1. The CDR3 extends over 16 amino acids. The germline CDR1 and CDR2 sequences are SNHLY and FYNNEI. V gave up 2 bases and J gave up 2 bases; unmatched junction bases: 6. In DNA, the CDR3 is TGTGCCAGCAGTGAACAGGGGGATGCTGGCAATCAGCCCCAGCATTTT. Protein sequence: CASSEQGDAGNQPQHF.

The chain couples TRBV6-5 to TRBJ2-5; D is perhaps TRBD2 (5 bases). The germline V and J ends were trimmed by 3 bases and 2 bases, with 7 bases remaining between them. Germline CDR1 and CDR2: MNHEY and SVGAGI. The CDR3 totals 13 residues. CDR3 sequence: CASSYRGQETQYF. The CDR3 region has the DNA TGTGCCAGCAGTTATCGAGGGCAAGAGACCCAGTACTTC.

The genes are TRBV6-6 and TRBJ2-3; 7 bases match TRBD2. The CDR3 is 14 amino acids. CDR1 is MNHNY, CDR2 SVGAGI, per germline (reference sequence). The V gene end was trimmed by 6 bases and the J gene end by 4 bases; junction bases not matched to a gene: 7. This chain's CDR3 is CASSPHLAADTQYF. DNA for the CDR3: TGTGCCAGCAGCCCTCATCTAGCGGCAGATACGCAGTATTTT.

This sequence joins TRBV9 and TRBJ2-3, with unresolved D. Germline lookup yields CDR1 SGDLS and CDR2 YYNGEE. Trimming pared 0 bases from V and 4 bases from J, leaving 15 bases between. The CDR3 runs 16 residues. CDR3 bases: TGTGCCAGCAGCGTAGCTGCGGCTTTGCCCGCAGATACGCAGTATTTT. This encodes CASSVAAALPADTQYF.

The sample holds one count of this clone. The chain uses TRBV27 and TRBJ2-1; D is perhaps TRBD2 (6 bases). CDR3 size: 19 residues. V lost 5 bases and J 3 bases, leaving 26 bases between the germline ends. Germline CDR1 and CDR2: MNHEY and SMNVEV (reference sequence). CDR3 bases: TGTGCCAGCAGTGCCCCTCTGAGTCTTAGCGGACTTATCTACAATGAGCAGTTCTTC. This sequence encodes CASSAPLSLSGLIYNEQFF.

The genes are TRBV2 and TRBJ2-1; 8 bases agree with TRBD2. V shed 6 bases, J shed 6 bases, and the junction held 7 bases outside the gene matches. In germline, CDR1 is SNHLY, CDR2 FYNNEI. This CDR3 spans 14 amino acids. The DNA for the CDR3 is TGTGCCAGCAGCTCCTCCGGGACTAGCAATGAGCAGTTCTTC. Residues: CASSSSGTSNEQFF.

The chain uses TRBV16 and TRBJ1-2; the D gene is possibly TRBD1 (6 bases). V gave up 3 bases and J gave up 8 bases, with 10 bases separating them. Germline CDR1 and CDR2: KGHSY and FQNENV. This CDR3 is 12 amino acids long. CDR3 protein: CASSQTGRGYTF. DNA of the CDR3: TGTGCCAGCAGCCAGACAGGACGGGGCTACACCTTC.

This chain connects TRBV7-2 to TRBJ2-3, with TRBD2 matching over 9 bases. This CDR3 comprises 18 residues. Germline CDR1 SGHTA, CDR2 FQGNSA. V gave up 1 base and J gave up 4 bases; unmatched junction bases: 12. In DNA form, the CDR3 reads TGTGCCAGCAGCTTAGAATTACAAACACGCGGGGGGGCAGATACGCAGTATTTT. Protein: CASSLELQTRGGADTQYF.

V is TRBV10-3 and J is TRBJ2-1, with 9 positions matching TRBD1. The CDR3 covers 16 residues. Germline CDR1 ENHRY, CDR2 SYGVKD. V shed 8 bases, J shed 7 bases, and the junction held 15 bases outside the gene matches. For the CDR3, the DNA is TGTGCCATCTACCAGCCGGGACAGGGCACTGATAATGAGCAGTTCTTC. Translating it yields CAIYQPGQGTDNEQFF.

The chain couples TRBV18 to TRBJ1-6; D is unclear. The CDR3 covers 14 residues. The germline V and J ends were trimmed by 1 base and 10 bases, with 11 bases remaining between them. The germline V gene has CDR1 KGHSH and CDR2 LQKENI. The CDR3 loop is CASSPQDRGSPLHF. The DNA for the CDR3 is TGTGCCAGCTCACCACAAGATCGAGGCTCACCCCTCCACTTT.